This TCR beta chain was found in a study of Ad26.COV2.S vaccination and SARS-CoV-2 variants. As for treatment: around 19 received Ad26.COV2.S at low or high dose, single or two shots; about 5 received placebo; per-sample allocation not given. The investigators took samples on day 63 after the first vaccine or placebo injection. This Boston cohort included adults aged 18-55 years. This clone was recorded only once. What it binds is unknown. The germline V and J ends were trimmed by 6 bases and 8 bases, with 16 bases remaining between them. Germline V CDR1 and CDR2: MGHRA, YSYEKL. The CDR3 is made up of 14 amino acids. Assay: immunoSEQ multiplex PCR; the TCRdb copy retains only in-frame clones and omits some. The sample records 300,000 to 500,000 clones, about 88% being singletons. Overall study findings and caveats: Substantial breadth in spike-specific CD8+ and CD4+ T cell responses was reportedly seen after vaccination. Individuals receiving vaccine had higher spike-specific TCR breadth than placebo recipients did.

The chain couples TRBV4-1 to TRBJ2-2; D might be TRBD2 (5 bases). The sequence came from a person aged 18 to 59 who received the Ad26.COV2.S COVID-19 vaccine or a placebo. This specimen was peripheral blood, taken in a trial of Ad26.COV2.S vaccine versus placebo. The CDR3 loop is CASRKMGAAGELFF. The CDR3 DNA reads as TGCGCCAGCAGGAAGATGGGAGCCGCTGGGGAGCTGTTTTTT.